Sequencing of this TCR beta chain was carried out in a study of blood T cell repertoires in COVID-19. J was trimmed by 4 bases and V by 8 bases; bases with no gene match: 14. This CDR3 has 15 residues. Germline V gene data show CDR1 as SNHLY and CDR2 as FYNNEI. As processed by the authors: From reference gene primer amplification, estimates of nucleated cell counts were derived. Some clones are missing from TCRdb's copy, which holds only in-frame ones; the method was immunoSEQ multiplex PCR. D and trimming were read from the DNA, whereas the V and J calls and clone size are those reported in that table. The sample includes about 160,000 clones, 70% to 90% of them seen just once.

The rearrangement joins TRBV2 to TRBJ2-7; TRBD1 matches at 7 bases. The origin of this receptor is a woman between 50 and 59 years old who had recovered from COVID-19. The sequenced sample consisted of PBMCs or T cells enriched from blood (not recorded which). CDR3 sequence: CASVFGTERTYEQYF. The CDR3, as DNA: TGTGCCAGCGTGTTTGGGACAGAGCGGACATACGAGCAGTACTTC.